Only a few counts were recorded for the clone carrying this T cell receptor beta chain. Trimming stripped 2 bases from V and 1 base from J, with 11 bases between. This CDR3 region has 14 residues. Germline V lookup: CDR1 DFQATT, CDR2 SNEGSKA (reference sequence). MiXCR was run by TCRdb on the 5' RACE reads, yielding one entry per CDR3 protein. The sample lists about 490,000 distinct CDR3 sequences, approximately 16% seen once, with roughly 0.4% in the top ten. The data are from a study of identical twins. Separately, the same data were catalogued under a study of yellow fever vaccine responses in identical twins. From that report: Convergence reportedly seemed to mark part of the twins' vaccine T cell response, with personalization marking the rest.

Material: CD4+ T cells sorted from blood. This TCR came from a woman under 30 in good health. V is TRBV20-1 and J is TRBJ2-5, with D perhaps TRBD2 (6 bases). The CDR3 here is CSARQPGGQETQYF. Written as DNA, the CDR3 is TGCAGTGCTAGACAACCCGGGGGCCAAGAGACCCAGTACTTC.